The T cell receptor (beta chain) described here comes from a study of blood T cell repertoires in COVID-19. Individuals drawn from 20 to 25 US areas were roughly 18 to 95 years old. Assignment of participants to cohorts was predicated upon participant-reported clinical history. Only one count was recorded for this clone. Method: immunoSEQ multiplex PCR; TCRdb's copy keeps in-frame clones and lacks some. Seen here are over 200,000 clones, 70% to 90% observed once, and the top ten hold roughly 4%. Trimming removed 2 bases at V and 5 bases at J, with 11 bases between. There are 13 residues in the CDR3. Looked up from germline, CDR1 is SGHRS and CDR2 is YFSETQ.

Specimen: PBMCs or T cells enriched from blood (not recorded which). The TCR was taken from a woman aged 25-40 years who had been exposed to COVID-19. The chain joins TRBV5-1 to TRBJ2-7, with D maybe TRBD2 (5 bases). The CDR3 region is CASSLRATNEQYF. The CDR3 DNA is TGCGCCAGCAGCTTAAGAGCGACTAACGAGCAGTACTTC.